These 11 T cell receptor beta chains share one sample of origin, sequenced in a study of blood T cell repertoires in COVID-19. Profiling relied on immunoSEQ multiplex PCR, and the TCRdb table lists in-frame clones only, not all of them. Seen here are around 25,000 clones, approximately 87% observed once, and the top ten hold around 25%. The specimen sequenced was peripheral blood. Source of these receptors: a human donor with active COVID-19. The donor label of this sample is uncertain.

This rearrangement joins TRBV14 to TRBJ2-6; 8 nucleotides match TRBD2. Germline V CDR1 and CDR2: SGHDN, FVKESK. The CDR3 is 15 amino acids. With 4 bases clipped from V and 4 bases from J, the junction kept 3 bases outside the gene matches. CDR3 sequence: CASSPGGGGANVLTF. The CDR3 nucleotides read TGTGCCAGCAGCCCCGGGGGGGGCGGGGCCAACGTCCTGACTTTC.

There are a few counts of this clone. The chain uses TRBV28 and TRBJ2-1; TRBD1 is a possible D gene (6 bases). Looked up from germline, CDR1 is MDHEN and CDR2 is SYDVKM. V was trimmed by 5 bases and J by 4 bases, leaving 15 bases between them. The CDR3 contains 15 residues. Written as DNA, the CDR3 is TGTGCCAGCAGTGATACCGGGACAACTTACAATGAGCAGTTCTTC. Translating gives CASSDTGTTYNEQFF.

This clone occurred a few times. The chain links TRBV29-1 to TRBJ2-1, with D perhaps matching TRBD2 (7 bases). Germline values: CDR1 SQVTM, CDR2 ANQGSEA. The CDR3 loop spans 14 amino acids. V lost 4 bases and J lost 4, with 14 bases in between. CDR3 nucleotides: TGCAGCGTTGTCGAGGGGGGGGCTTACAATGAGCAGTTCTTC. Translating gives CSVVEGGAYNEQFF.

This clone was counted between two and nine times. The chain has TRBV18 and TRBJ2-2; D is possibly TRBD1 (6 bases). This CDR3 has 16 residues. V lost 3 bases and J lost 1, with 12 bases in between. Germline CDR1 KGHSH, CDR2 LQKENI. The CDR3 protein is CASSPGHRGNTGELFF. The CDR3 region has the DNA TGTGCCAGCTCACCGGGACACCGGGGGAACACCGGGGAGCTGTTTTTT.

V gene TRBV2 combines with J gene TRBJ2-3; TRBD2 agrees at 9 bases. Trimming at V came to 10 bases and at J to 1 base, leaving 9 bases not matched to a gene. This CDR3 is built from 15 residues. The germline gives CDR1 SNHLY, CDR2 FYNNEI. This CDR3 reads CATKTTSGGTDTQYF. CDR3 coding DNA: TGTGCCACAAAAACGACTAGCGGAGGCACAGATACGCAGTATTTT.

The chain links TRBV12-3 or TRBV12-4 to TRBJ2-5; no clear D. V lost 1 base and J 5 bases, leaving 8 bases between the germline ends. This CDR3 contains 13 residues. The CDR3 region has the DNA TGTGCCAGCAGTTTAGTCAAGCTTGAGACCCAGTACTTC. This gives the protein CASSLVKLETQYF.

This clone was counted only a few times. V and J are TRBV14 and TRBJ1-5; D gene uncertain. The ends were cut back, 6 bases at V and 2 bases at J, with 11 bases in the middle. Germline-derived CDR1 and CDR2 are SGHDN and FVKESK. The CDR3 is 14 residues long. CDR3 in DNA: TGTGCCAGCAGACGCGGCGGGGGCAATCAGCCCCAGCATTTT. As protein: CASRRGGGNQPQHF.

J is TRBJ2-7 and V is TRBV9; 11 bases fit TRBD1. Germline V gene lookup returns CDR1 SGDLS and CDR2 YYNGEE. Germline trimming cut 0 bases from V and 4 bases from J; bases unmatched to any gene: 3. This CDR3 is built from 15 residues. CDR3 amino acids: CASSVGGQGAYEQYF. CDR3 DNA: TGTGCCAGCAGCGTAGGCGGACAGGGGGCTTACGAGCAGTACTTC.

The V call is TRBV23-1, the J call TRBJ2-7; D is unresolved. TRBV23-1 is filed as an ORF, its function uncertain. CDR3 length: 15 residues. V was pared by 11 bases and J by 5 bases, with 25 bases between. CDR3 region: CAGEPLPLREDEQYF. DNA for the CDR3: TGCGCCGGCGAGCCACTACCCCTCAGAGAAGACGAGCAGTACTTC.

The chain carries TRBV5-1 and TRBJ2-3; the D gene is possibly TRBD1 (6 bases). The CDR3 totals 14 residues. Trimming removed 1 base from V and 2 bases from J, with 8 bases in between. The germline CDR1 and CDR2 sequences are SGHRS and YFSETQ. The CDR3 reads CASSLTGITDTQYF. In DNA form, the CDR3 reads TGCGCCAGCAGCTTGACAGGGATCACAGATACGCAGTATTTT.

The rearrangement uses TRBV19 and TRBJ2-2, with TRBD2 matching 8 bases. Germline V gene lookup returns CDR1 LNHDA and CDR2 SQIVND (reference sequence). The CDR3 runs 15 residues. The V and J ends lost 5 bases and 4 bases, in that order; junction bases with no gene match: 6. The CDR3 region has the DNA TGTGCCAGTAGTGCCGGGACTAGGAGCACCGGGGAGCTGTTTTTT. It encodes CASSAGTRSTGELFF.